The 30 T cell receptor beta chains below come from one sample, sequenced in a study of early T cells in non-severe SARS-CoV-2 infection. One entry per CDR3 protein, called by TCRdb with MiXCR from the 5' RACE reads. The sample includes about 50,000 distinct CDR3 sequences, 6.2% of them seen just once. The material was whole blood, obtained at baseline. The receptors here all came from an adult who was a healthcare worker with PCR-confirmed SARS-CoV-2 infection or an uninfected control (not recorded which).

The rearrangement uses TRBV28 and TRBJ2-1; no reliable D call. Trimming left V 6 bases short and J 9 bases short, with 9 bases between. The CDR3 runs 11 residues. Germline CDR1 MDHEN, CDR2 SYDVKM. The CDR3 region is CASRSSGEQFF. DNA for the CDR3: TGTGCCAGCAGGTCCAGTGGTGAGCAGTTCTTC. Full variable domain (remainder filled in from reference TRBV28 and TRBJ2-1): DVKVTQSSRYLVKRTGEKVFLECVQDMDHENMFWYRQDPGLGLRLIYFSYDVKMKEKGDIPEGYSVSREKKERFSLILESASTNQTSMYLCASRSSGEQFFGPGTRLTVL.

This clonotype was found many times. The chain recombines TRBV7-6 with TRBJ1-1; perhaps TRBD1 as D (5 bases). The germline V gene encodes CDR1 SGHVS and CDR2 FNYEAQ. This CDR3 region has 13 residues. V lost 7 bases to trimming and J lost 5 bases, with 14 bases between them. CDR3 in amino acids: CASTEGRGTEAFF. The CDR3 region has the DNA TGTGCCAGCACCGAAGGACGGGGGACTGAAGCTTTCTTT.

This sequence joins TRBV7-2 and TRBJ1-6, with D perhaps matching TRBD1 (6 bases). CDR3 size: 15 residues. From germline, CDR1 is SGHTA and CDR2 FQGNSA. V lost 1 base and J 8 bases, leaving 12 bases between the germline ends. This CDR3 reads CASSLVGGLDSPLHF. In DNA form, the CDR3 reads TGTGCCAGCAGCTTAGTGGGGGGCCTGGATTCACCCCTCCACTTT.

The chain uses TRBV27 and TRBJ2-7; possibly TRBD1 for D (6 bases). Germline loops: CDR1 MNHEY, CDR2 SMNVEV (reference sequence). The CDR3 is 15 amino acids. V gave up 2 bases and J gave up 0 bases, with 11 bases separating them. The CDR3 DNA is TGTGCCAGCAGTTTAAGGGGGTCAAGCTCCTACGAGCAGTACTTC. It specifies CASSLRGSSSYEQYF.

The J gene is TRBJ1-5, the V gene TRBV18, with D possibly being TRBD1 (5 bases). Germline CDR1 reads KGHSH; CDR2 reads LQKENI. Trimming shortened V by 3 bases and J by 2 bases, and 14 bases separated the two germline ends. The CDR3 has 16 amino acids. The CDR3 DNA reads TGTGCCAGCTCACCCCGGGGGGGTAAGGGCAATCAGCCCCAGCATTTT. The encoded protein is CASSPRGGKGNQPQHF.

This clonotype has a count of ten or more. The rearrangement links TRBV7-8 to TRBJ1-2; tentatively, D is TRBD1 (5 bases). This CDR3 has 14 residues. Trimming cost V 1 base and J 4 bases, with 10 bases left between them. The germline CDR1 and CDR2 sequences are SGHVS and FQNEAQ. CDR3 nucleotide sequence: TGTGCCAGCAGCTTAGAGGGGCTGGGCTATGGCTACACCTTC. Amino acid sequence: CASSLEGLGYGYTF.

About this clonotype: The junction shows a germline mismatch at one end, possibly a read error. The rearrangement links TRBV12-3 or TRBV12-4 to TRBJ2-7; D might be TRBD1 (6 bases). The CDR3 has 15 residues. DNA of the CDR3: TGTGCCAGCAGTTTAGCCTCGACAGGTACCTACGAGCTGTACTTC. It yields the protein CASSLASTGTYELYF.

This clonotype showed up just a few times. The CDR3 region is CASSQELGSGPQHF. CDR3 nucleotide sequence: TGTGCCAGCAGCCAAGAATTGGGGTCGGGGCCCCAGCATTTT. The V gene is TRBV3-1, the J gene TRBJ1-5; D call uncertain. The V gene's germline CDR1 is LGHDT and CDR2 YNNKEL (reference sequence). There are 14 residues in the CDR3. The V end lost 0 bases, the J end lost 9 bases, and 12 bases lay between the germline ends.

This clonotype was counted between two and nine times. The V gene is TRBV11-3, the J gene TRBJ2-1, with D possibly TRBD1 on 5 matching bases. V dropped 1 base and J dropped 7 bases, with 8 bases sitting between them. The CDR3 is 13 amino acids. From germline, CDR1 is SGHNT and CDR2 YENEEA. CDR3 sequence reads: CASSLGRENEQFF. CDR3 bases: TGTGCCAGCAGCTTAGGCAGGGAAAATGAGCAGTTCTTC.

This clonotype was seen more than once but under ten times. V is TRBV4-3 and J is TRBJ1-5; TRBD1 might be the D (5 bases). V gave up 0 bases and J gave up 4 bases, with 13 bases separating them. The CDR3 is 16 residues long. Germline loops: CDR1 LGHNA, CDR2 YSLEER. The CDR3 here is CASSQEFRGLNQPQHF. In nucleotides, the CDR3 is TGCGCCAGCAGCCAAGAGTTTAGGGGCTTGAATCAGCCCCAGCATTTT.

The sample holds many counts of this clonotype. The chain employs TRBV7-9 and TRBJ2-3, with D maybe TRBD1 (5 bases). Germline V gene data show CDR1 as SEHNR and CDR2 as FQNEAQ (reference sequence). This CDR3 spans 14 amino acids. V lost 5 bases, J lost 7 bases, and 16 bases lay in between. CDR3 DNA: TGTGCCAGCAGCCCGGACACCGTCCGTAATACGCAGTATTTT. Residues: CASSPDTVRNTQYF.

This clonotype was seen at least ten times. The chain uses TRBV20-1 and TRBJ1-4; TRBD1 agrees at 8 bases. The CDR3 sequence is 16 residues long. CDR1 is DFQATT and CDR2 is SNEGSKA in the germline V gene (reference sequence). After removal of 0 bases from V and 10 bases from J, the junction contained 13 bases not matched to a gene. The CDR3 sequence is CSARDPGQADVGKLFF. Here the CDR3 DNA reads TGCAGTGCTAGAGATCCGGGACAGGCGGACGTGGGAAAACTGTTTTTT.

This clonotype was seen at least ten times. This CDR3 reads CASSVSPTRGQETQYF. The CDR3 nucleotides are TGTGCCAGCAGCGTATCCCCAACCAGGGGCCAAGAGACCCAGTACTTC. V is TRBV9 and J is TRBJ2-5; D perhaps matches TRBD1 (6 bases). V was trimmed by 1 base and J by 1 base, leaving 14 bases between them. From germline, CDR1 is SGDLS and CDR2 YYNGEE. The length of the CDR3 is 16 residues.

This clonotype was counted ten times or more. The rearrangement joins TRBV29-1 to TRBJ2-3; D call uncertain. This CDR3 contains 12 residues. Germline V CDR1 and CDR2: SQVTM, ANQGSEA. V gave up 7 bases and J gave up 0 bases, with 8 bases separating them. The CDR3 DNA sequence: TGCAGCGATAGTACTAGCACAGATACGCAGTATTTT. It translates to CSDSTSTDTQYF.

This clonotype was detected many times. This chain links TRBV5-4 with TRBJ2-5, with TRBD2 matching over 9 bases. Germline lookup yields CDR1 SGHNT and CDR2 YYREEE (reference sequence). The CDR3 has 15 residues. The V segment lost 2 bases and the J segment 1 base; nucleotides outside the gene matches: 3. The CDR3 bases are TGTGCCAGCAGCTTTAGCGGGAGCCTCCAAGAGACCCAGTACTTC. Translated: CASSFSGSLQETQYF. Supplemented by reference TRBV5-4 and TRBJ2-5, the full variable domain reads ETGVTQSPTHLIKTRGQQVTLRCSSQSGHNTVSWYQQALGQGPQFIFQYYREEENGRGNFPPRFSGLQFPNYSSELNVNALELDDSALYLCASSFSGSLQETQYFGPGTRLLVL.

This clonotype was detected many times. V and J are TRBV6-6 and TRBJ2-1; D not certain. The germline V and J ends were trimmed by 0 bases and 10 bases, with 7 bases remaining between them. CDR1 and CDR2 from the germline V gene are MNHNY and SVGAGI (reference sequence). CDR3 length: 12 amino acids. This chain's CDR3 is CASSYSGTEQFF. CDR3 bases: TGTGCCAGCAGTTACTCGGGAACCGAGCAGTTCTTC.

This clonotype was counted ten times or more. The chain employs TRBV5-1 and TRBJ2-5; 9 bases fit TRBD2. The ends lost 4 bases at V and 4 bases at J; junction bases unmatched: 11. CDR1 and CDR2 (germline): SGHRS, YFSETQ. The CDR3 has 16 amino acids. DNA of the CDR3: TGCGCCAGCAGCCCGGGAGCGGGAGGAGCTCGAGAGACCCAGTACTTC. It translates to CASSPGAGGARETQYF.

Only a few counts were recorded for this clonotype. CDR3 bases: TGTGCCAGCAGTTTCAGGGGGCTATTTCAGCCCCAGCATTTT. Translation: CASSFRGLFQPQHF. The chain carries TRBV12-3 or TRBV12-4 and TRBJ1-5; TRBD1 agrees at 8 bases. The trim removed 3 bases at V and 6 bases at J, leaving 4 bases unmatched. The CDR3 has 14 residues.

There are many counts of this clonotype. V usage is TRBV4-1 and J usage is TRBJ2-1; D is unclear. The V gene's germline CDR1 is MGHRA and CDR2 YSYEKL. This CDR3 comprises 16 residues. V was shortened by 0 bases and J by 2 bases, with 11 bases between the two germline ends. The CDR3 DNA is TGCGCCAGCAGCCAAGATTTTGCGGCCACCTACAATGAGCAGTTCTTC. Translation gives CASSQDFAATYNEQFF.

The sample holds many counts of this clonotype. This chain joins TRBV20-1 and TRBJ1-1; no reliable D call. The CDR3 extends over 14 amino acids. The germline V gene encodes CDR1 DFQATT and CDR2 SNEGSKA (reference sequence). The V end lost 5 bases, the J end lost 1 base, and 14 bases lay between the germline ends. The CDR3 nucleotides are TGCAGTGCTTCCCGGACGGCCGCGAACACTGAAGCTTTCTTT. This gives the protein CSASRTAANTEAFF.

This clonotype was recorded many times. The chain combines TRBV3-1 with TRBJ2-3; the D gene is possibly TRBD1 (5 bases). V dropped 6 bases and J dropped 1 base, with 8 bases sitting between them. Germline V CDR1 and CDR2: LGHDT, YNNKEL (reference sequence). The CDR3 runs to 13 residues. CDR3 amino acids: CASRPRGTDTQYF. CDR3 coding DNA: TGTGCCAGCAGGCCCAGGGGCACAGATACGCAGTATTTT.

V and J are TRBV27 and TRBJ2-3, with 12 positions matching TRBD2. The CDR3 runs to 17 residues. The germline V gene has CDR1 MNHEY and CDR2 SMNVEV (reference sequence). The CDR3 sequence is CTTTARTSGTSTDTQYF. The CDR3 DNA reads as TGTACGACCACCGCCCGGACTAGCGGGACTAGCACAGATACGCAGTATTTT.

The V gene is TRBV19, the J gene TRBJ2-2; TRBD1 agrees at 7 bases. The J segment lost 10 bases and the V segment lost 9 bases, leaving 17 bases of the junction unmatched. The CDR3 has 15 residues. From germline, CDR1 is LNHDA and CDR2 SQIVND (reference sequence). The CDR3 loop reads CASTFDRVAGSELFF. The CDR3 DNA follows: TGTGCCAGCACCTTCGACAGGGTGGCCGGGTCGGAGCTGTTTTTT.

This clonotype was counted only a few times. This chain links TRBV4-1 with TRBJ2-4; tentatively, D is TRBD2 (5 bases). CDR3 length equals 17 residues. Germline CDR1 MGHRA, CDR2 YSYEKL. Trimming took off 1 base at V and 4 bases at J, with 17 bases between the two ends. CDR3 region: CASSQVDGALAKNIQYF. The DNA for the CDR3 is TGCGCCAGCAGCCAAGTCGATGGCGCTCTAGCAAAAAACATTCAGTACTTC.

This clonotype was counted ten times or more. The chain is built from TRBV6-6 and TRBJ2-7, with 8 bases identical to TRBD1. Germline CDR1 and CDR2: MNHNY and SVGAGI (reference sequence). There are 13 residues in the CDR3. Unmatched junction bases numbered 7, after V lost 6 bases and J lost 6 bases. The CDR3 nucleotides read TGTGCCAGCAGCCGGACAGGGACGACCGAGCAGTACTTC. Translation gives CASSRTGTTEQYF.

In nucleotides, the CDR3 is TGTGCCATCAGCCAACTAGCGGGAGGGCAGGAGACCCAGTACTTC. Translation gives CAISQLAGGQETQYF. V gene TRBV10-3 combines with J gene TRBJ2-5, with 13 bases matching TRBD2. Germline-derived CDR1 and CDR2 are ENHRY and SYGVKD. Losses at the gene ends were 6 bases for V and 5 bases for J; bases not matched to a gene: 6. This CDR3 spans 15 amino acids.

V gene TRBV11-2 combines with J gene TRBJ2-3; D is tentatively TRBD1 or TRBD2 (5 bases each). Germline CDR1 and CDR2: SGHAT and FQNNGV. This CDR3 has 15 residues. V was trimmed by 5 bases and J by 5 bases, leaving 17 bases between them. The CDR3 bases are TGTGCCAGCAGCCCGAGCGGAACTAGGGGAGATACGCAGTATTTT. This codes for CASSPSGTRGDTQYF.

This clonotype was found many times. This chain joins TRBV7-2 and TRBJ2-1, with 11 bases matching TRBD2. V gave up 6 bases and J gave up 0 bases; unmatched junction bases: 4. This CDR3 contains 16 residues. Germline loops: CDR1 SGHTA, CDR2 FQGNSA. In DNA form, the CDR3 reads TGTGCCAGCAGTCGACTAGCGGGGAACTCCTACAATGAGCAGTTCTTC. As protein: CASSRLAGNSYNEQFF.

This clonotype was picked up a small number of times. This sequence joins TRBV6-2 or TRBV6-3 and TRBJ2-5; possibly TRBD1 or TRBD2 for D (5 bases each). V lost 7 bases, J lost 7 bases, and 19 bases lay in between. Germline lookup yields CDR1 MNHEY and CDR2 SVGEGT. This CDR3 has 14 amino acids. The CDR3 loop reads CASIPGRPSGTQYF. CDR3 sequence (DNA): TGTGCCAGCATTCCGGGACGCCCATCAGGGACCCAGTACTTC.

The chain uses TRBV27 and TRBJ1-1; D gene unclear. This CDR3 comprises 14 residues. Germline CDR1 is MNHEY and CDR2 is SMNVEV (reference sequence). With 3 bases removed from V and 0 bases from J, the gap between germline ends came to 8 bases. CDR3 bases: TGTGCCAGCAGTTTTGGGCCGTTGAACACTGAAGCTTTCTTT. Encoded protein: CASSFGPLNTEAFF.